This T cell receptor beta chain stems from a study of shared clonotypes between healthy human individuals. Study background: Every donor yielded three CD4 naive, three CD4 memory, two CD8 naive and one CD8 memory plate.

Authors' analysis steps: Filtering was not the same, since immunoSEQ gave junction-only sequences without quality scores. Data came from immunoSEQ multiplex PCR; TCRdb stores just in-frame clones and leaves some out. That table supplies the V and J calls and clone size; D and trimming were determined from the DNA. The sample yields roughly 810,000 clones, about 97% seen once. Cells designated naive CD8 were CD45RO-negative and were positively selected for CCR7, with terminally differentiated effector memory CD45RA+ cells excluded. The V gene lost 2 bases and the J gene lost 6 bases, with 17 bases spanning the gap. The CDR3 has 15 residues. Looked up from germline, CDR1 is SEHNR and CDR2 is FQNEAQ (reference sequence).

The sequenced material came from naive CD8+ T cells sorted from blood. The sequence was obtained from a young man in good health. The chain uses TRBV7-9 and TRBJ2-7, with D perhaps TRBD1 (6 bases). CDR3 residues: CASSLSWQGISEQYF. The CDR3 DNA is TGTGCCAGCAGCTTATCCTGGCAGGGGATCTCCGAGCAGTACTTC. Looking up the rest from reference TRBV7-9 and TRBJ2-7 gives the full variable domain: DTGVSQNPRHKITKRGQNVTFRCDPISEHNRLYWYRQTLGQGPEFLTYFQNEAQLEKSRLLSDRFSAERPKGSFSTLEIQRTEQGDSAMYLCASSLSWQGISEQYFGPGTRLTVT.